Included here is one TCR beta chain sequence, with context. As yet, its antigen is unknown. The data were taken from a study of beta chain features in type 1 diabetes. Study-wide results and caveats: Sampled from patients, naive, central memory and Treg TCRB repertoires appeared more similar than those sampled from healthy donors. All four CD4+ subsets from Type 1 diabetes patients carried moderately but significantly shorter TCRB CDR3s. The cDNA sequencing approach could over-represent high-TCR-expressing cells.

The isolated RNA, all of it, was reverse transcribed, so expressed TCRB transcripts were what got sequenced. Using immunoSEQ multiplex PCR, the repertoire was profiled, and TCRdb retains in-frame clones only, with some absent. This table has about 340,000 clones, less than 15% appearing once. One heparinised blood draw averaging about 116 mL was given by each donor. Based on CD45RO/CCR7/CD25/CD127/CD95/CD27, CD4+ regulatory, stem cell-like memory, naive and central memory cells were sorted. This CDR3 region has 17 residues. From germline, CDR1 is SEHNR and CDR2 FQNEAQ (reference sequence). Trimming cost V 3 bases and J 5 bases; bases outside gene matches: 11.

This sequence was found in a woman aged 18-29 years with type 1 diabetes. Material for sequencing was naive CD4+ T cells from blood. This chain joins TRBV7-9 and TRBJ2-5; 11 positions match TRBD2. The CDR3 DNA reads TGTGCCAGCAGCTTTGGTGTAGCGGGAGGGCCAACGGAGACCCAGTACTTC. It is translated as CASSFGVAGGPTETQYF. The whole variable domain, filled in from reference TRBV7-9 and TRBJ2-5, reads DTGVSQNPRHKITKRGQNVTFRCDPISEHNRLYWYRQTLGQGPEFLTYFQNEAQLEKSRLLSDRFSAERPKGSFSTLEIQRTEQGDSAMYLCASSFGVAGGPTETQYFGPGTRLLVL.